The 14 T cell receptor beta chains in this list originate from one sample, sequenced in a study of shared clonotypes between healthy human individuals. The protocol was immunoSEQ multiplex PCR, while the TCRdb copy is restricted to in-frame clones and leaves out a portion. Counted here are some 2.3 million clones, 80% to 95% occurring once; the ten biggest clones make up about 0.39%. The source material was naive CD4+ T cells from PBMCs. Subset defined: CD45RA+ positively selected. The receptors derive from a man between 18 and 29 years old in good health. Some clones in this sample may be carry-over from other donors' samples.

The chain joins TRBV6-6 to TRBJ1-3, with D hard to call. The CDR3 covers 13 residues. The germline V gene has CDR1 MNHNY and CDR2 SVGAGI (reference sequence). Trimming removed 0 bases from V and 4 bases from J, with 4 bases in between. The CDR3: CASSYSDGNTIYF. The CDR3 region has the DNA TGTGCCAGCAGTTACTCGGACGGAAACACCATATATTTT.

Comments on this clone: Other DNA sequences within the sample encode an identical CDR3. This chain connects TRBV28 to TRBJ1-4, with D uncertain. The germline V gene has CDR1 MDHEN and CDR2 SYDVKM. The CDR3 extends over 13 amino acids. Between the trimmed V and J ends, which lost 1 base and 5 bases, there was a span of 5 bases. The CDR3 is CASSLSVNEKLFF. The CDR3 nucleotides read TGTGCCAGCAGTTTATCTGTGAATGAAAAACTGTTTTTT.

The chain carries TRBV27 and TRBJ2-7, with 8 bases aligning to TRBD1. The V and J ends lost 4 bases and 3 bases, in that order; junction bases with no gene match: 8. CDR3 length equals 15 residues. Germline V gene data show CDR1 as MNHEY and CDR2 as SMNVEV (reference sequence). CDR3 in amino acids: CASSSRAGQDYEQYF. In DNA form, the CDR3 reads TGTGCCAGCAGTTCCCGTGCGGGACAGGACTACGAGCAGTACTTC.

Remarks on this clone: Other DNA sequences in this specimen translate into the identical CDR3. The chain carries TRBV18 and TRBJ2-5; TRBD2 matches at 7 bases. Trimming cost V 3 bases and J 2 bases; bases outside gene matches: 0. The CDR3 covers 13 residues. The germline V gene has CDR1 KGHSH and CDR2 LQKENI. Written as DNA, the CDR3 is TGTGCCAGCTCACCGGGAGGGCAAGAGACCCAGTACTTC. Its translation is CASSPGGQETQYF.

The gene calls are TRBV2 and TRBJ2-7; D gene uncertain. The CDR3 contains 15 residues. In germline, CDR1 is SNHLY, CDR2 FYNNEI. Trimming removed 3 bases from V and 0 bases from J, with 12 bases in between. The CDR3 bases are TGTGCCAGCAGTGACGTCGGGCAGAGCTCCTACGAGCAGTACTTC. It is translated as CASSDVGQSSYEQYF.

The chain uses TRBV5-1 and TRBJ2-1; TRBD2 aligns across 12 bases. Germline V gives CDR1 SGHRS, CDR2 YFSETQ. CDR3 size: 16 residues. The V and J ends lost 4 bases and 7 bases, in that order; junction bases with no gene match: 9. CDR3 sequence: CASSRPTSGSINEQFF. In DNA form, the CDR3 reads TGCGCCAGCAGCAGGCCGACTAGCGGGAGTATTAATGAGCAGTTCTTC.

J is TRBJ1-2 and V is TRBV7-2, with D perhaps TRBD1 (5 bases). Trimming took 5 bases from V and 1 from J, leaving 14 bases between them. From germline, CDR1 is SGHTA and CDR2 FQGNSA. CDR3 length: 15 residues. In nucleotides, the CDR3 is TGTGCCAGCAGCCGCGGGGGACGGATTAACTATGGCTACACCTTC. It translates to CASSRGGRINYGYTF.

This chain joins TRBV5-1 and TRBJ2-6; D call uncertain. V was shortened by 4 bases and J by 0 bases, with 11 bases between the two germline ends. The CDR3 contains 16 residues. CDR1 is SGHRS, CDR2 YFSETQ, per germline. Here the CDR3 DNA reads TGCGCCAGCAGCATGAGACGGGCCTCTGGGGCCAACGTCCTGACTTTC. Translated, it gives CASSMRRASGANVLTF.

The V and J genes are TRBV7-2 and TRBJ2-5, with no clear D. V was shortened by 5 bases and J by 9 bases, with 16 bases between the two germline ends. The CDR3 has 13 residues. Germline V gene lookup returns CDR1 SGHTA and CDR2 FQGNSA. As DNA, the CDR3 is TGTGCCAGCAGCCCACCGGGCCCATATTCCCAGTACTTC. Its protein is CASSPPGPYSQYF.

V and J are TRBV5-1 and TRBJ2-7; TRBD2 matches 8 bases. The CDR3 is 16 amino acids. Germline V CDR1 and CDR2: SGHRS, YFSETQ. The V and J ends lost 2 bases and 6 bases, in that order; junction bases with no gene match: 13. Here the CDR3 reads CASSFYGRARLGEQYF. The CDR3 DNA reads TGCGCCAGCAGCTTTTACGGGAGGGCCCGATTGGGCGAGCAGTACTTC.

The chain recombines TRBV11-2 with TRBJ1-1; D perhaps matches TRBD1 (6 bases). The germline V and J ends were trimmed by 1 base and 7 bases, with 10 bases remaining between them. There are 13 residues in the CDR3. CDR1 SGHAT and CDR2 FQNNGV come from the germline V gene. The CDR3 here is CASSLGGRGEAFF. In nucleotides, the CDR3 is TGTGCCAGCAGCTTAGGTGGCAGGGGTGAAGCTTTCTTT.

The J gene is TRBJ2-5, the V gene TRBV5-1; the D gene is possibly TRBD1 (6 bases). Germline CDR1 SGHRS, CDR2 YFSETQ. Trimming left V 6 bases short and J 1 base short, with 10 bases between. The CDR3 consists of 13 residues. CDR3 protein: CASKGVGQETQYF. The CDR3 DNA reads TGCGCCAGCAAGGGGGTCGGCCAAGAGACCCAGTACTTC.

This sequence joins TRBV14 and TRBJ2-7; 10 nucleotides match TRBD1. V was pared by 4 bases and J by 2 bases, with 5 bases of the junction left unmatched. CDR3 length: 15 amino acids. CDR1 and CDR2 from the germline V gene are SGHDN and FVKESK. This CDR3 reads CASSRRQGATYEQYF. CDR3 nucleotide sequence: TGTGCCAGCAGCCGCAGACAGGGGGCAACCTACGAGCAGTACTTC.

The rearrangement joins TRBV15 to TRBJ2-7; 7 bases align to TRBD1. The ends lost 0 bases at V and 4 bases at J; junction bases unmatched: 6. Germline V gene data show CDR1 as LNHNV and CDR2 as YYDKDF (reference sequence). The CDR3 is made up of 15 amino acids. In DNA form, the CDR3 reads TGTGCCACCAGCAGAGACCCGGGACAGCAATACGAGCAGTACTTC. Protein sequence: CATSRDPGQQYEQYF.